The rows below give T cell receptor beta chains drawn from one sample of a study of technical replicates of blood from a handful of donors. Clones were sequenced by immunoSEQ multiplex PCR, and TCRdb holds only the in-frame ones, with some missing. The sample carries 12,000 or so clones, 60% to 85% recorded once. Input material: PBMCs. All receptors come from a human donor in good health. Each CDR3 is given with its conserved first and last residue. D genes are given only for firm matches. Size is stated for part of the rows, as once, few or many counts, or as a class when the clone is expanded.

d_call,v_call,j_call,clone_size,cdr3_aa,cdr3_nt
TRBD1,TRBV7-3,TRBJ1-3,once,CASSLRGQGTNSGNTIYF,TGTGCCAGCAGCTTACGGGGACAGGGGACAAACTCTGGAAACACCATATATTTT
-,TRBV18,TRBJ1-5,-,CASSSRGGGNQPQHF,TGTGCCAGCTCGTCGAGAGGGGGAGGCAATCAGCCCCAGCATTTT
TRBD2,TRBV27,TRBJ2-7,-,CASSLNLAGAKEQYF,TGTGCCAGCAGTTTAAATTTGGCGGGAGCTAAAGAGCAGTACTTC
-,TRBV2,TRBJ1-1,-,CASSEQFNTEAFF,TGTGCCAGCAGTGAACAATTTAACACTGAAGCTTTCTTT
TRBD1,TRBV7-3,TRBJ1-1,-,CASRQSEGQKAFF,TGTGCCAGCAGGCAATCTGAGGGACAGAAAGCTTTCTTT
-,TRBV6-5,TRBJ2-1,once,CASSQLSGYTFF,TGTGCCAGCAGCCAGCTGTCGGGATATACGTTCTTC
TRBD1,TRBV9,TRBJ1-2,-,CASSVALAGGGLDGYTF,TGTGCCAGCAGCGTAGCATTGGCAGGGGGAGGTCTGGATGGCTACACCTTC
-,TRBV19,TRBJ1-4,once,CASLGENEKLFF,TGTGCCAGCCTGGGAGAGAATGAAAAACTGTTTTTT
TRBD1,TRBV7-6,TRBJ2-1,-,CASSPEDRDNNEQFF,TGTGCCAGCAGCCCAGAGGACAGGGATAACAATGAGCAGTTCTTC
-,TRBV6-1,TRBJ1-3,-,CASSEGGTFSGNTIYF,TGTGCCAGCAGTGAAGGGGGGACATTCTCTGGAAACACCATATATTTT
-,TRBV28,TRBJ2-6,-,CASRTDLSGANVLTF,TGTGCCAGTCGGACAGACCTCTCTGGGGCCAACGTCCTGACTTTC
TRBD2,TRBV7-9,TRBJ2-1,-,CASSSLAVQGEQFF,TGTGCCAGCAGCTCCCTAGCGGTCCAGGGAGAGCAGTTCTTC
-,TRBV30,TRBJ1-1,-,CAWSVPIVGRAFF,TGTGCCTGGAGTGTTCCCATAGTTGGTCGGGCTTTCTTT
TRBD2,TRBV6-1,TRBJ2-3,-,CASSGLAGGPDTQYF,TGTGCCAGCAGTGGACTAGCGGGAGGGCCAGATACGCAGTATTTT
TRBD2,TRBV7-9,TRBJ2-7,-,CASSLAPREGRYEQYF,TGTGCCAGCAGCTTAGCGCCACGGGAGGGCCGGTACGAGCAGTACTTC
-,TRBV4-1,TRBJ2-2,-,CASSQEWRSGELFF,TGCGCCAGCAGCCAAGAATGGAGATCTGGGGAGCTGTTTTTT
TRBD1,TRBV19,TRBJ1-2,-,CASRTGQGSPWNGYTF,TGTGCCAGTAGAACGGGACAGGGGTCCCCTTGGAATGGCTACACCTTC
TRBD2,TRBV29-1,TRBJ2-3,-,CSVVFRSGRIPSTDTQYF,TGCAGCGTTGTATTTCGAAGCGGGAGGATCCCCTCCACAGATACGCAGTATTTT
TRBD1,TRBV19,TRBJ1-4,-,CASGQGTSEKLFF,TGTGCCAGTGGACAGGGAACCAGTGAAAAACTGTTTTTT
-,TRBV11-2,TRBJ1-5,-,CASSLGVRNQPQHF,TGTGCCAGCAGCTTAGGTGTCAGAAATCAGCCCCAGCATTTT
-,TRBV6-6,TRBJ2-1,once,CASSVTRNNEQFF,TGTGCCAGCTCGGTAACTCGTAACAATGAGCAGTTCTTC
TRBD2,TRBV7-3,TRBJ2-3,-,CASSLKGGSSEDTQYF,TGTGCCAGCAGCTTAAAGGGCGGGAGTAGCGAAGATACGCAGTATTTT
-,TRBV7-2,TRBJ2-1,-,CASSLFPGAADNYEQFF,TGTGCCAGCAGCTTATTTCCGGGAGCGGCAGACAATTATGAGCAGTTCTTC
TRBD1,TRBV29-1,TRBJ1-1,few,CSATGQPNTEAFF,TGCAGCGCGACGGGACAGCCGAACACTGAAGCTTTCTTT
TRBD2,TRBV19,TRBJ2-5,-,CASSREVHQETQYF,TGTGCCAGTAGTCGGGAGGTTCACCAAGAGACCCAGTACTTC
TRBD1,TRBV2,TRBJ2-1,once,CASKETGDNEQFF,TGTGCCAGCAAGGAGACAGGGGACAATGAGCAGTTCTTC
-,TRBV29-1,TRBJ2-1,-,CSVISGNGYNEQFF,TGCAGCGTGATAAGCGGAAACGGCTACAATGAGCAGTTCTTC
-,TRBV27,TRBJ2-7,-,CASSWTATYEQYF,TGTGCCAGCAGTTGGACAGCAACCTACGAGCAGTACTTC
-,TRBV28,TRBJ1-2,few,CASSSSWEGEVGYTF,TGTGCCAGCAGTTCCTCCTGGGAGGGAGAGGTTGGCTACACCTTC